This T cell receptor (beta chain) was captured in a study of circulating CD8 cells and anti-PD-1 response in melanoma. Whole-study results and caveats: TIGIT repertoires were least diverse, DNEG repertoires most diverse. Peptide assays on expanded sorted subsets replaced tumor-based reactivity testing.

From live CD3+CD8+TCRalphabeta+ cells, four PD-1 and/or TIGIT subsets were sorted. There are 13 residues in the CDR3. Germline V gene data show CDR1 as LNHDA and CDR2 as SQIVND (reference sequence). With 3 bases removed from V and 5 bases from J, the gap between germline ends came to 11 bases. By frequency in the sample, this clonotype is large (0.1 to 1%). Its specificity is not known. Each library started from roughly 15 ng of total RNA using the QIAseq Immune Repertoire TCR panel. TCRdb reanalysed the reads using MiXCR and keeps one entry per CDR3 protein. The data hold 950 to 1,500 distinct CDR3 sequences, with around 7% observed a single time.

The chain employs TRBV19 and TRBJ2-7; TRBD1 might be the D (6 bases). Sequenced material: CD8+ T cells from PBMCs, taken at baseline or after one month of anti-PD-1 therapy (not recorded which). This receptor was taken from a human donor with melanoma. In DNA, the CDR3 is TGTGCCAGTAGTATTAACAGGGCAGACGAGCAGTACTTC. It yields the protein CASSINRADEQYF. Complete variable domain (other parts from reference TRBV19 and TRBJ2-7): DGGITQSPKYLFRKEGQNVTLSCEQNLNHDAMYWYRQDPGQGLRLIYYSQIVNDFQKGDIAEGYSVSREKKESFPLTVTSAQKNPTAFYLCASSINRADEQYFGPGTRLTVT.